Shown below are 29 T cell receptor beta chains from a single sample sequenced in a study of cytomegalovirus exposure and HLA in healthy donors. With 60 Vbeta and 13 Jbeta primers, the PCR was carried out. Method: immunoSEQ multiplex PCR; TCRdb's copy keeps in-frame clones and lacks some. The sample includes 150,000 or so clones, 70% to 90% of them seen just once. The sequenced sample was PBMCs. The receptors originated from a man aged 50 to 60 in good health and CMV-seronegative.

This clone was picked up a small number of times. The rearrangement joins TRBV9 to TRBJ2-3; no clear D gene. Germline V gene lookup returns CDR1 SGDLS and CDR2 YYNGEE. The CDR3 runs to 13 residues. Deletions cut 0 bases from V and 8 bases from J, with 10 bases between. Written as DNA, the CDR3 is TGTGCCAGCAGCGTAGCCCCCTCGGGTACGCAGTATTTT. Protein product: CASSVAPSGTQYF.

The CDR3: CASSPGQTSGWRSSYEQYF. The CDR3 nucleotides are TGTGCCAGCAGCCCCGGCCAGACTAGCGGGTGGCGTAGCTCCTACGAGCAGTACTTC. The chain carries TRBV7-2 and TRBJ2-7; 10 nucleotides line up with TRBD2. V lost 5 bases, J lost 0 bases, and 16 bases stayed unmatched. Germline assignment: CDR1 SGHTA and CDR2 FQGNSA. The CDR3 totals 19 residues.

This chain uses TRBV13 with TRBJ1-1; D may be TRBD1 (6 bases). V lost 5 bases and J lost 6, with 16 bases in between. CDR1 and CDR2 (germline): PRHDT, FYEKMQ (reference sequence). The CDR3 totals 14 residues. The CDR3 DNA follows: TGTGCCAGCAGCCCGAAGAACAGGGCTTCTGAAGCTTTCTTT. It specifies CASSPKNRASEAFF.

The V gene is TRBV5-6, the J gene TRBJ1-6, with no clear D. V gave up 2 bases and J gave up 0 bases, with 15 bases separating them. Germline loops: CDR1 SGHDT, CDR2 YYEEEE. CDR3 length: 18 amino acids. The CDR3 is CASSLGLRATSYNSPLHF. In DNA, the CDR3 is TGTGCCAGCAGCTTAGGACTGAGGGCAACCTCCTATAATTCACCCCTCCACTTT. Full variable domain (missing parts from reference TRBV5-6 and TRBJ1-6): DAGVTQSPTHLIKTRGQQVTLRCSPKSGHDTVSWYQQALGQGPQFIFQYYEEEERQRGNFPDRFSGHQFPNYSSELNVNALLLGDSALYLCASSLGLRATSYNSPLHFGNGTRLTVT.

The chain has TRBV5-6 and TRBJ1-5; unclear D gene. The CDR3 totals 17 residues. Germline lookup yields CDR1 SGHDT and CDR2 YYEEEE. V lost 0 bases and J 0 bases, leaving 13 bases between the germline ends. CDR3: CASSLGVRSYSNQPQHF. The CDR3 DNA reads TGTGCCAGCAGCTTGGGGGTTCGGAGTTATAGCAATCAGCCCCAGCATTTT.

The V call is TRBV29-1, the J call TRBJ1-1; the D is unclear. Germline V gives CDR1 SQVTM, CDR2 ANQGSEA. The CDR3 has 12 amino acids. V gave up 5 bases and J gave up 2 bases, with 9 bases separating them. Here the CDR3 DNA reads TGCAGCGTTTCTGGGCTAAACACTGAAGCTTTCTTT. As protein: CSVSGLNTEAFF.

The V gene is TRBV27, the J gene TRBJ1-1; tentatively, D is TRBD1 (5 bases). There are 13 residues in the CDR3. Germline CDR1 reads MNHEY; CDR2 reads SMNVEV (reference sequence). The ends were cut back, 3 bases at V and 8 bases at J, with 13 bases in the middle. In nucleotides, the CDR3 is TGTGCCAGCAGTTTGCCCCAGGGTGGAGAAGCTTTCTTT. This gives the protein CASSLPQGGEAFF.

This sequence joins TRBV6-5 and TRBJ2-1; perhaps TRBD1 as D (6 bases). This CDR3 spans 14 amino acids. Germline V gives CDR1 MNHEY, CDR2 SVGAGI. V gave up 0 bases and J gave up 8 bases, with 11 bases separating them. CDR3 bases: TGTGCCAGCAGTTACTCGAGGGGGAACGATGAGCAGTTCTTC. Protein: CASSYSRGNDEQFF.

The chain couples TRBV9 to TRBJ1-1; 8 bases fit TRBD1. The V and J ends lost 3 bases and 1 base, in that order; junction bases with no gene match: 5. Per germline, CDR1 SGDLS and CDR2 YYNGEE. The CDR3 runs to 15 residues. CDR3 region: CASSATGTGNTEAFF. In nucleotides, the CDR3 is TGTGCCAGCAGCGCGACGGGGACAGGGAACACTGAAGCTTTCTTT.

The chain carries TRBV7-2 and TRBJ2-3, with 7 bases lining up with TRBD1. The CDR3 totals 17 residues. Germline V gives CDR1 SGHTA, CDR2 FQGNSA. J lost 1 base, V lost 1 base, and 8 bases had no gene match. The CDR3 spells CASSLGTGVFRTDTQYF. The CDR3 DNA follows: TGTGCCAGCAGCTTAGGGACAGGCGTCTTCCGCACAGATACGCAGTATTTT.

This sequence joins TRBV4-1 and TRBJ2-7, with TRBD2 as a possible D gene (5 bases). CDR1 and CDR2 from the germline V gene are MGHRA and YSYEKL. V lost 0 bases and J 4 bases, leaving 19 bases between the germline ends. The CDR3 is 17 residues long. CDR3 region: CASSQDTPSGELYEQYF. For the CDR3, the DNA is TGCGCCAGCAGCCAAGACACCCCGAGCGGAGAATTATACGAGCAGTACTTC.

The V call is TRBV9, the J call TRBJ2-1; TRBD2 aligns across 10 bases. CDR1 is SGDLS and CDR2 is YYNGEE in the germline V gene. This CDR3 has 15 amino acids. J gave up 13 bases and V 4 bases, and 14 bases lay outside the gene matches. The CDR3 spells CASSLGLAGVNIQFF. The DNA for the CDR3 is TGTGCCAGCAGCCTGGGGCTAGCGGGAGTTAATATTCAGTTCTTC.

The chain joins TRBV7-2 to TRBJ1-1, with 7 bases that match TRBD1. The CDR3 length is 15 residues. The germline CDR1 and CDR2 sequences are SGHTA and FQGNSA. The trim removed 5 bases at V and 1 base at J, leaving 7 bases unmatched. The CDR3 loop is CASSLQGLRNTEAFF. Written as DNA, the CDR3 is TGTGCCAGCAGCCTACAGGGGTTACGGAACACTGAAGCTTTCTTT.

This chain connects TRBV5-1 to TRBJ1-2; D is unclear. Trimming pared 3 bases from V and 4 bases from J, leaving 16 bases between. The CDR3 consists of 15 residues. Germline loops: CDR1 SGHRS, CDR2 YFSETQ. CDR3 coding DNA: TGCGCCAGCAGCTCCAACCTCGGAGGTAGCTATGGCTACACCTTC. Translated: CASSSNLGGSYGYTF. The full variable domain, completed using reference TRBV5-1 and TRBJ1-2, is KAGVTQTPRYLIKTRGQQVTLSCSPISGHRSVSWYQQTPGQGLQFLFEYFSETQRNKGNFPGRFSGRQFSNSRSEMNVSTLELGDSALYLCASSSNLGGSYGYTFGSGTRLTVV.

The CDR3 coding sequence is TGTGCCAGCAGTTATTATTTGGGAGGGGGGGAGACCCAGTACTTC. Protein product: CASSYYLGGGETQYF. The chain links TRBV6-6 to TRBJ2-5, with D possibly TRBD2 on 7 matching bases. CDR3 length equals 15 residues. The ends were cut back, 3 bases at V and 5 bases at J, with 16 bases in the middle. Germline lookup yields CDR1 MNHNY and CDR2 SVGAGI (reference sequence).

V gene TRBV2 combines with J gene TRBJ2-7, with 8 bases matching TRBD1. The ends lost 3 bases at V and 3 bases at J; junction bases unmatched: 7. The CDR3 spans 15 residues. Germline CDR1 is SNHLY and CDR2 is FYNNEI. The CDR3 DNA reads TGTGCCAGCAGTGAGGCGAGACAGGGGTACTACGAGCAGTACTTC. Amino acid sequence: CASSEARQGYYEQYF.

The chain couples TRBV5-8 to TRBJ2-1; D is perhaps TRBD2 (5 bases). Per germline, CDR1 SGHTS and CDR2 YDEGEE. This CDR3 spans 17 amino acids. The ends were cut back, 0 bases at V and 3 bases at J, with 16 bases in the middle. This CDR3 is CASSLAWLLGRYNEQFF. Written as DNA, the CDR3 is TGTGCCAGCAGCTTGGCGTGGTTACTAGGGCGCTACAATGAGCAGTTCTTC.

The V gene is TRBV29-1, the J gene TRBJ1-1, with 7 bases lining up with TRBD1. Germline assignment: CDR1 SQVTM and CDR2 ANQGSEA. J was trimmed by 1 base and V by 5 bases; bases with no gene match: 4. The length of the CDR3 is 13 residues. CDR3 DNA: TGCAGCGTTCGGGACAGCACGAACACTGAAGCTTTCTTT. It is translated as CSVRDSTNTEAFF. Drawing the rest from reference TRBV29-1 and TRBJ1-1, the complete variable domain is SAVISQKPSRDICQRGTSLTIQCQVDSQVTMMFWYRQQPGQSLTLIATANQGSEATYESGFVIDKFPISRPNLTFSTLTVSNMSPEDSSIYLCSVRDSTNTEAFFGQGTRLTVV.

The CDR3 region is CASSNPGQLPRSGANVLTF. CDR3 DNA: TGTGCCAGTAGTAATCCGGGACAGCTACCCCGCTCTGGGGCCAACGTCCTGACTTTC. This sequence joins TRBV19 and TRBJ2-6; 7 nucleotides agree with TRBD1. This CDR3 region has 19 residues. Looked up from germline, CDR1 is LNHDA and CDR2 is SQIVND (reference sequence). With V trimmed by 4 bases and J by 0 bases, 12 bases remained unmatched.

The genes are TRBV5-1 and TRBJ1-6; 7 positions agree with TRBD1. Germline V gene lookup returns CDR1 SGHRS and CDR2 YFSETQ. The CDR3 has 15 residues. Trimming at V came to 4 bases and at J to 5 bases, leaving 6 bases not matched to a gene. The CDR3 sequence is CASSTQGGDNSPLHF. CDR3 in DNA: TGCGCCAGCAGCACCCAGGGGGGAGATAATTCACCCCTCCACTTT.

This clone was observed a handful of times. V is TRBV2 and J is TRBJ2-1; 9 bases agree with TRBD1. This CDR3 region has 14 residues. Trimming removed 6 bases from V and 6 bases from J; junction bases left unmatched: 6. Germline assignment: CDR1 SNHLY and CDR2 FYNNEI. The CDR3 loop reads CASSRDRVPNEQFF. In DNA form, the CDR3 reads TGTGCCAGCAGCCGGGACAGGGTCCCCAATGAGCAGTTCTTC.

CDR3 in DNA: TGTGCCAGCAGCCCCCGGAACAGGGGGCAAAATGAGCAGTTCTTC. Translated, it gives CASSPRNRGQNEQFF. The V gene is TRBV11-3, the J gene TRBJ2-1, with 9 bases fitting TRBD1. The germline CDR1 and CDR2 sequences are SGHNT and YENEEA. Trimming at V came to 5 bases and at J to 7 bases, leaving 9 bases not matched to a gene. The CDR3 is made up of 15 amino acids.

This chain joins TRBV27 and TRBJ1-1; D gene uncertain. The germline V gene encodes CDR1 MNHEY and CDR2 SMNVEV (reference sequence). V was pared by 6 bases and J by 0 bases, with 8 bases between. The CDR3 sequence is 13 residues long. The CDR3 nucleotides read TGTGCCAGCAGGCGGGTTTTGAACACTGAAGCTTTCTTT. Translating it yields CASRRVLNTEAFF.

This chain uses TRBV6-5 with TRBJ2-3; 7 bases are a match to TRBD1. The CDR3 loop spans 15 amino acids. V shed 2 bases, J shed 1 base, and the junction held 3 bases outside the gene matches. The germline V gene has CDR1 MNHEY and CDR2 SVGAGI. The DNA for the CDR3 is TGTGCCAGCAGTTACAGGGGGCATGGCACAGATACGCAGTATTTT. Residues: CASSYRGHGTDTQYF.

The CDR3 is CASSRDRGGQPQHF. As DNA, the CDR3 is TGTGCCAGCAGTCGGGACAGGGGAGGCCAGCCCCAGCATTTT. The chain employs TRBV2 and TRBJ1-5, with 10 bases aligning to TRBD1. Germline lookup yields CDR1 SNHLY and CDR2 FYNNEI. This CDR3 spans 14 amino acids. The V segment lost 5 bases and the J segment 7 bases; nucleotides outside the gene matches: 5.

The genes are TRBV27 and TRBJ2-7, with 9 bases matching TRBD1. Looked up from germline, CDR1 is MNHEY and CDR2 is SMNVEV (reference sequence). There are 15 residues in the CDR3. The trim removed 5 bases at V and 7 bases at J, leaving 12 bases unmatched. The CDR3: CASSQGQGRRGEQYF. As DNA, the CDR3 is TGTGCCAGCAGTCAAGGACAGGGGCGTAGGGGAGAGCAGTACTTC.

The chain is built from TRBV5-1 and TRBJ2-5, with TRBD2 identical over 8 bases. The CDR3 spans 16 residues. From germline, CDR1 is SGHRS and CDR2 YFSETQ. With V trimmed by 0 bases and J by 5 bases, 9 bases remained unmatched. The CDR3 spells CASSLAGRALGETQYF. The CDR3, as DNA: TGCGCCAGCAGCTTGGCCGGGAGGGCCCTCGGGGAGACCCAGTACTTC.

The rearrangement joins TRBV7-9 to TRBJ2-5; 9 bases align to TRBD2. The CDR3 sequence is 14 residues long. After removal of 1 base from V and 12 bases from J, the junction contained 9 bases not matched to a gene. CDR1 SEHNR and CDR2 FQNEAQ come from the germline V gene (reference sequence). The CDR3 DNA sequence: TGTGCCAGCAGCTTAGAGGTACTAGCGGGCCCAGAGTACTTC. Translation: CASSLEVLAGPEYF.

The chain recombines TRBV6-5 with TRBJ1-3; D possibly corresponds to TRBD1 (5 bases). Germline V CDR1 and CDR2: MNHEY, SVGAGI. The V end was cut by 5 bases, the J end by 1 base, with 9 bases between. There are 14 residues in the CDR3. This CDR3 is CASSPTASGNTIYF. The CDR3 nucleotides read TGTGCCAGCAGTCCGACAGCGTCTGGAAACACCATATATTTT.